This entry describes one T cell receptor beta chain. Its antigen remains unidentified. Unique molecular identifiers were attached to individual cDNA molecules within the library. From the RACE reads, TCRdb called clonotypes with MiXCR, one entry per CDR3 protein. The data show about 140,000 distinct CDR3 sequences, with about an eighth seen just once and about 1.4% held by the top ten. Time point: patch test 2, 6 weeks after DPC sensitization. The treatment denotes: therapeutic diphenylcyclopropenone sensitization with weekly scalp DPC. These data come from a study of human T cells and chemical hapten exposure. At the level of the study: Upper back patch tests used 0.01% DPC, scored after 6 days. Yields of TCR per sample differed, chiefly owing to small differences in pooled library volume. General study results and limits: Among TCRs, those above 1 in 1000 frequency were unaffected by DPC sensitization.

The CDR3 totals 13 residues. V was pared by 1 base and J by 8 bases, with 11 bases between. CDR1 and CDR2 from the germline V gene are MNHNS and SASEGT. This sequence was found in a woman aged 50 to 60 with alopecia areata. Some clones in this sample may be carry-over from other donors' samples. V usage is TRBV6-1 and J usage is TRBJ1-1; a possible D gene is TRBD1 (6 bases). The sequencing here drew on whole blood, taken in connection with sensitization to the hapten diphenylcyclopropenone (DPC). The chain's CDR3 is CASSEGYRVEAFF. In DNA, the CDR3 is TGTGCCAGCAGTGAAGGGTACAGGGTCGAAGCTTTCTTT.